Listed here is a single T cell receptor beta chain. Its target is unknown. The source of the sample is a study of OX40 agonist ivuxolimab in advanced cancers. As for the study in general: The study gave patients intravenous ivuxolimab at 0.01 to 10 mg/kg every 2 weeks. Dose-escalation patients had hepatocellular carcinoma, melanoma, renal cell or head and neck cancer.

This table comes from immunoSEQ multiplex PCR, and its TCRdb copy is limited to in-frame clones, with some not included. This table has some 72,000 clones, about 90% appearing once. The CDR3 covers 13 residues. Study conclusions and caveats: Patients who responded partially at 0.1-3.0 mg/kg showed clonal expansion ranking among the lowest. Expanded clones tended on average to be more numerous among CD8+ T cells than CD4+.

The chain has TRBV21-1 and TRBJ1-2; the table gives TRBD1 as D, unverified against the DNA. TRBV21-1 is a pseudogene. This TCR came from an adult with an advanced solid tumor such as melanoma, head and neck, liver or kidney cancer. Here the sequenced sample was CD4+ or CD8+ T cells sorted from blood, taken in a trial of the OX40 agonist ivuxolimab. CDR3 bases: TGTGCCAGCGCTTACAGGGGGAGGGATGGCTACACCTTC. It encodes CASAYRGRDGYTF.